This T cell receptor (beta chain) was sequenced in a study of T cell repertoires in cytomegalovirus infection. TCRdb independently ran MiXCR on the reads; one entry per CDR3 protein. The table includes some 310,000 distinct CDR3 sequences, 20% to 25% detected once. This clonotype was seen only a few times. Antigen specificity is unknown. The sample consisted of cultured PBMCs, taken from culture after CMV antigen stimulation. This sequence was found in a human donor in good health (CMV status not recorded). Some clones in this sample may be carry-over from other donors' samples.

Here the CDR3 reads CASRGLDRAANYGYTF. The CDR3 DNA sequence: TGTGCCAGCAGAGGACTGGACAGGGCAGCTAACTATGGCTACACCTTC. This chain connects TRBV6-6 to TRBJ1-2; 8 bases align to TRBD1. The CDR3 consists of 16 residues. Germline V gene data show CDR1 as MNHNY and CDR2 as SVGAGI (reference sequence). Trimming removed 6 bases from V and 0 bases from J; junction bases left unmatched: 9.